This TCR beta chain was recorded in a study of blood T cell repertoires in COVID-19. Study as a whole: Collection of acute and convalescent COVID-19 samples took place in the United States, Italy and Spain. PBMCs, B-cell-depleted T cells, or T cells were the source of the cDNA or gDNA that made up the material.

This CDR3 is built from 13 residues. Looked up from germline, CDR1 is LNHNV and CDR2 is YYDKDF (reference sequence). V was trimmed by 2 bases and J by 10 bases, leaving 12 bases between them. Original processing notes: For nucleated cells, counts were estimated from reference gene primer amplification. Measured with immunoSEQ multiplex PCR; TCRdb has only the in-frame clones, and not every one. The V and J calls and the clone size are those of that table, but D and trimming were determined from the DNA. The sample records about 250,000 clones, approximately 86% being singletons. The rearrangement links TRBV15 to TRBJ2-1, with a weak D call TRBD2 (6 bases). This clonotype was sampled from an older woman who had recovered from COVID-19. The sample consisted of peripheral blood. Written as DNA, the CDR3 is TGTGCCACCAGCAGAAGCCTGGGGAGGGAGCAGTTCTTC. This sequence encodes CATSRSLGREQFF. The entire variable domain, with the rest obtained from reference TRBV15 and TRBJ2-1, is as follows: DAMVIQNPRYQVTQFGKPVTLSCSQTLNHNVMYWYQQKSSQAPKLLFHYYDKDFNNEADTPDNFQSRRPNTSFCFLDIRSPGLGDTAMYLCATSRSLGREQFFGPGTRLTVL.